The 21 T cell receptor beta chains below come from one sample, sequenced in a study of shared clonotypes between healthy human individuals. Measured with immunoSEQ multiplex PCR; TCRdb has only the in-frame clones, and not every one. This sample has approximately 2.5 million clones, with 93% found just once. Sequences were obtained from naive CD4+ T cells from PBMCs. Subset defined: CD45RA+ positively selected. These receptors all come from a man in his late teens or twenties in good health. Some clones in this sample may be carry-over from other donors' samples.

J is TRBJ1-3 and V is TRBV6-5; TRBD1 might be the D (6 bases). The CDR3 has 15 residues. V was cut by 6 bases and J by 0 bases, with 12 bases left in between. The germline CDR1 and CDR2 sequences are MNHEY and SVGAGI. CDR3 sequence reads: CASRHEGGSGNTIYF. DNA of the CDR3: TGTGCCAGCAGACACGAGGGGGGCTCTGGAAACACCATATATTTT.

The CDR3 DNA sequence: TGTGCCAGCAGCTTACCTTACACAGATACGCAGTATTTT. Translated, it gives CASSLPYTDTQYF. V gene TRBV5-4 combines with J gene TRBJ2-3, with D unresolved. Germline V gives CDR1 SGHNT, CDR2 YYREEE (reference sequence). There are 13 residues in the CDR3. Trimming pared 2 bases from V and 2 bases from J, leaving 6 bases between.

CDR3 sequence: CASSPSGRGLETQYF. The CDR3 bases are TGTGCCAGCAGTCCTAGCGGGAGGGGGTTGGAGACCCAGTACTTC. This chain uses TRBV28 with TRBJ2-5, with TRBD2 matching over 12 bases. CDR3 size: 15 residues. V trimming: 5 bases; J trimming: 5 bases; junction bases outside the gene matches: 6. In germline, CDR1 is MDHEN, CDR2 SYDVKM.

V is TRBV18 and J is TRBJ2-7; the D is unclear. The CDR3 consists of 12 residues. V dropped 2 bases and J dropped 4 bases, with 6 bases sitting between them. Per the germline V gene, CDR1 is KGHSH and CDR2 is LQKENI. This CDR3 reads CASSPDQYEQYF. The CDR3 nucleotides are TGTGCCAGCTCACCAGATCAGTACGAGCAGTACTTC.

The V and J genes are TRBV10-3 and TRBJ2-7; D might be TRBD1 (6 bases). CDR1 and CDR2 (germline): ENHRY, SYGVKD. The CDR3 covers 13 residues. V lost 9 bases, J lost 2 bases, and 14 bases lay in between. The CDR3 protein is CAIWDTSTYEQYF. As DNA, the CDR3 is TGTGCCATATGGGACACCAGCACCTACGAGCAGTACTTC.

This clone turned up a few times. The chain is built from TRBV6-4 and TRBJ2-1, with 8 bases matching TRBD2. Germline trimming cut 5 bases from V and 2 bases from J; bases unmatched to any gene: 5. The CDR3 length is 15 residues. Germline V gives CDR1 MRHNA, CDR2 SNTAGT. The CDR3 region is CASSLSGSPYNEQFF. CDR3 bases: TGTGCCAGCAGTCTCAGCGGGAGTCCCTACAATGAGCAGTTCTTC.

The chain is built from TRBV6-6 and TRBJ1-5; 8 nucleotides line up with TRBD1. The germline gives CDR1 MNHNY, CDR2 SVGAGI (reference sequence). The CDR3 extends over 13 amino acids. Trimming took 6 bases from V and 8 from J; bases not matched to a gene: 6. The chain's CDR3 is CASRPTGAKPQHF. DNA of the CDR3: TGTGCCAGCAGACCGACAGGGGCTAAGCCCCAGCATTTT.

CDR3 nucleotide sequence: TGTGCCAGCAGTTATAATTTAGGACAGGGGTATGGCTACACCTTC. It translates to CASSYNLGQGYGYTF. The genes are TRBV6-5 and TRBJ1-2; 9 bases agree with TRBD1. The germline V gene encodes CDR1 MNHEY and CDR2 SVGAGI. This CDR3 is built from 15 residues. Trimming cost V 3 bases and J 5 bases; bases outside gene matches: 7.

This chain joins TRBV5-6 and TRBJ1-1, with 8 bases aligning to TRBD1. The germline V gene has CDR1 SGHDT and CDR2 YYEEEE. The CDR3 is 14 residues long. With 3 bases clipped from V and 1 base from J, the junction kept 2 bases outside the gene matches. The CDR3 loop is CASSWDRTNTEAFF. The CDR3 DNA sequence: TGTGCCAGCAGCTGGGACAGGACGAACACTGAAGCTTTCTTT.

The chain is built from TRBV15 and TRBJ2-7; the D gene is possibly TRBD1 (6 bases). Germline-derived CDR1 and CDR2 are LNHNV and YYDKDF (reference sequence). The CDR3 extends over 14 amino acids. V lost 0 bases and J lost 5, with 11 bases in between. This CDR3 is CATSRDQQGDEQYF. Written as DNA, the CDR3 is TGTGCCACCAGCAGAGATCAACAGGGTGACGAGCAGTACTTC. Complete variable domain (other parts from reference TRBV15 and TRBJ2-7): DAMVIQNPRYQVTQFGKPVTLSCSQTLNHNVMYWYQQKSSQAPKLLFHYYDKDFNNEADTPDNFQSRRPNTSFCFLDIRSPGLGDTAMYLCATSRDQQGDEQYFGPGTRLTVT.

The gene calls are TRBV9 and TRBJ2-3, with D hard to call. The germline gives CDR1 SGDLS, CDR2 YYNGEE. The CDR3 totals 16 residues. Deletions cut 3 bases from V and 0 bases from J, with 14 bases between. CDR3 in DNA: TGTGCCAGCAGCGCCCTAGGCGTACATAGCACAGATACGCAGTATTTT. The encoded protein is CASSALGVHSTDTQYF.

The CDR3 sequence: CASRTTGRYTEAFF. The CDR3 nucleotides read TGTGCCAGCAGAACAACAGGGAGGTACACTGAAGCTTTCTTT. The chain employs TRBV28 and TRBJ1-1; possible D gene TRBD1, 6 bases. The CDR3 runs to 14 residues. V lost 6 bases to trimming and J lost 3 bases, with 14 bases between them. Germline CDR1 is MDHEN and CDR2 is SYDVKM.

This clone showed up just once. The identical CDR3 is also encoded by other nucleotide sequences in the sample. The genes are TRBV9 and TRBJ2-1, with 9 bases matching TRBD2. Germline V gene data show CDR1 as SGDLS and CDR2 as YYNGEE. This CDR3 is 16 amino acids long. V shed 3 bases, J shed 0 bases, and the junction held 4 bases outside the gene matches. The CDR3 DNA sequence: TGTGCCAGCAGCGCGTATAGCGGGAGCTCCTACAATGAGCAGTTCTTC. Residues: CASSAYSGSSYNEQFF.

Concerning this clone: Other DNA sequences in this specimen translate into the identical CDR3. The chain couples TRBV29-1 to TRBJ2-5; D is undetermined. Trimming cost V 2 bases and J 4 bases, with 8 bases left between them. The CDR3 loop spans 12 amino acids. CDR1 is SQVTM and CDR2 is ANQGSEA in the germline V gene. CDR3 sequence: CSVELSGETQYF. The CDR3 coding sequence is TGCAGCGTTGAATTGTCCGGAGAGACCCAGTACTTC. Drawing the rest from reference TRBV29-1 and TRBJ2-5, the complete variable domain is SAVISQKPSRDICQRGTSLTIQCQVDSQVTMMFWYRQQPGQSLTLIATANQGSEATYESGFVIDKFPISRPNLTFSTLTVSNMSPEDSSIYLCSVELSGETQYFGPGTRLLVL.

This chain joins TRBV19 and TRBJ1-1; maybe TRBD1 (5 bases). The CDR3 loop spans 15 amino acids. CDR1 and CDR2 (germline): LNHDA, SQIVND (reference sequence). The ends were cut back, 8 bases at V and 5 bases at J, with 21 bases in the middle. CDR3 region: CASLVDPWRGTEAFF. CDR3 coding DNA: TGTGCCAGTCTCGTGGATCCCTGGAGGGGTACTGAAGCTTTCTTT.

V and J are TRBV4-2 and TRBJ1-1; D remains ambiguous. Trimming removed 0 bases at V and 6 bases at J, with 11 bases between. Germline-derived CDR1 and CDR2 are LGHNA and YNFKEQ. This CDR3 contains 14 residues. DNA for the CDR3: TGTGCCAGCAGCCAAGATCGGGGTACTCCTGAAGCTTTCTTT. Translating it yields CASSQDRGTPEAFF.

The V and J genes are TRBV20-1 and TRBJ2-7; D is possibly TRBD2 (5 bases). The ends were cut back, 6 bases at V and 6 bases at J, with 12 bases in the middle. CDR3 length: 11 amino acids. Germline lookup yields CDR1 DFQATT and CDR2 SNEGSKA (reference sequence). This CDR3 is CSANGVSEQYF. DNA for the CDR3: TGCAGTGCAAACGGGGTTTCCGAGCAGTACTTC.

This clone is a singleton in its sample. The gene calls are TRBV28 and TRBJ2-7, with 7 bases aligning to TRBD2. V gave up 6 bases and J gave up 3 bases; unmatched junction bases: 11. CDR1 is MDHEN and CDR2 is SYDVKM in the germline V gene. The CDR3 contains 15 residues. The CDR3 here is CASSGAGRTLYEQYF. The CDR3 coding sequence is TGTGCCAGCAGCGGAGCGGGACGTACCCTCTACGAGCAGTACTTC.

The rearrangement links TRBV28 to TRBJ2-3; 9 nucleotides match TRBD2. The CDR3 spans 17 residues. The V gene end was trimmed by 6 bases and the J gene end by 1 base; junction bases not matched to a gene: 11. Per the germline V gene, CDR1 is MDHEN and CDR2 is SYDVKM. The CDR3 DNA reads as TGTGCCAGCAGCCCCGGAATGCTAGCGGGACGCACAGATACGCAGTATTTT. Encoded protein: CASSPGMLAGRTDTQYF.

This chain joins TRBV5-4 and TRBJ2-2, with D possibly matching TRBD2 (5 bases). Trimming pared 4 bases from V and 6 bases from J, leaving 16 bases between. Per the germline V gene, CDR1 is SGHNT and CDR2 is YYREEE (reference sequence). CDR3 length: 15 amino acids. CDR3 sequence (DNA): TGTGCCAGCAGCACGGGAAACCCGCCGGCCGGGGAGCTGTTTTTT. It encodes CASSTGNPPAGELFF.

The gene calls are TRBV29-1 and TRBJ1-1, with D uncertain. The CDR3 has 14 residues. In germline, CDR1 is SQVTM, CDR2 ANQGSEA. The V gene lost 1 base and the J gene lost 0 bases, with 9 bases spanning the gap. This CDR3 reads CSVEGQFMNTEAFF. The CDR3 coding sequence is TGCAGCGTTGAAGGGCAGTTCATGAACACTGAAGCTTTCTTT. The full variable domain, completed using reference TRBV29-1 and TRBJ1-1, is SAVISQKPSRDICQRGTSLTIQCQVDSQVTMMFWYRQQPGQSLTLIATANQGSEATYESGFVIDKFPISRPNLTFSTLTVSNMSPEDSSIYLCSVEGQFMNTEAFFGQGTRLTVV.